Detailed here is one T cell receptor (beta chain). Its target is not known. TCRdb re-derived calls from the 5' RACE reads in MiXCR, one entry per CDR3 protein. The table includes about 600,000 distinct CDR3 sequences, roughly a fifth detected once. The V end lost 0 bases, the J end lost 0 bases, and 8 bases lay between the germline ends. This CDR3 comprises 15 residues. In germline, CDR1 is SGHVS, CDR2 FQNEAQ. This sample is part of a study of T-cell memory formation after mild COVID-19. Study-wide findings and caveats: Within pre-infection memory, some responding clones were found, suggesting cross-reactive memory joined. Largely, contracting CD4+ clones fell within CM and EM, and contracting CD8+ clones within EMRA. Confirmation was lacking for SARS-CoV-2 specificity of second-wave clones that peaked on day 37. A second wave expanding day 15 to 37 was CD4+-biased; contracting clones were balanced.

Source material: PBMCs or a T cell subset sorted from them (not recorded which). The rearrangement uses TRBV7-8 and TRBJ2-5; D gene unclear. This receptor was identified in an adult woman who had mild COVID-19 (a few samples of this study predate the infection). Cell type and time point are not known. CDR3 DNA sequence: TGTGCCAGCAGCTTAGCGAGGTGGAACCAAGAGACCCAGTACTTC. It yields the protein CASSLARWNQETQYF.